The 3 T cell receptor beta chains presented below share a single source sample, sequenced in a study of shared clonotypes between healthy human individuals. Profiling relied on immunoSEQ multiplex PCR, and the TCRdb table lists in-frame clones only, not all of them. Seen here are some 240,000 clones, 60% to 70% observed once, and the top ten hold more than 9.5%. The sample was memory CD4+ T cells sorted from blood. Subset reported: CD45RA-negative fraction. Receptors were obtained from a man between 25 and 39 years old in good health.

The chain joins TRBV10-3 to TRBJ1-2; D remains ambiguous. The germline V gene has CDR1 ENHRY and CDR2 SYGVKD. V was shortened by 7 bases and J by 4 bases, with 13 bases between the two germline ends. This CDR3 spans 13 amino acids. CDR3 region: CAITPDGSYGYTF. CDR3 sequence (DNA): TGTGCCATCACCCCAGACGGGAGCTATGGCTACACCTTC.

The chain recombines TRBV15 with TRBJ2-3; D possibly corresponds to TRBD2 (6 bases). Germline V gene lookup returns CDR1 LNHNV and CDR2 YYDKDF (reference sequence). V was clipped by 0 bases and J by 6 bases, with 13 bases between them. The CDR3 runs to 15 residues. The CDR3 here is CATSRDPGRGDTQYF. The DNA of the CDR3 is TGTGCCACCAGCAGAGATCCCGGGAGAGGTGATACGCAGTATTTT.

The count of this clone is one. The rearrangement joins TRBV7-2 to TRBJ2-7; D unclear. Germline assignment: CDR1 SGHTA and CDR2 FQGNSA. The CDR3 sequence is 13 residues long. Trimming took 0 bases from V and 7 from J, leaving 10 bases between them. The CDR3 nucleotides read TGTGCCAGCAGCTTAGCCAGGATGGGAGAGCAGTACTTC. As protein: CASSLARMGEQYF.